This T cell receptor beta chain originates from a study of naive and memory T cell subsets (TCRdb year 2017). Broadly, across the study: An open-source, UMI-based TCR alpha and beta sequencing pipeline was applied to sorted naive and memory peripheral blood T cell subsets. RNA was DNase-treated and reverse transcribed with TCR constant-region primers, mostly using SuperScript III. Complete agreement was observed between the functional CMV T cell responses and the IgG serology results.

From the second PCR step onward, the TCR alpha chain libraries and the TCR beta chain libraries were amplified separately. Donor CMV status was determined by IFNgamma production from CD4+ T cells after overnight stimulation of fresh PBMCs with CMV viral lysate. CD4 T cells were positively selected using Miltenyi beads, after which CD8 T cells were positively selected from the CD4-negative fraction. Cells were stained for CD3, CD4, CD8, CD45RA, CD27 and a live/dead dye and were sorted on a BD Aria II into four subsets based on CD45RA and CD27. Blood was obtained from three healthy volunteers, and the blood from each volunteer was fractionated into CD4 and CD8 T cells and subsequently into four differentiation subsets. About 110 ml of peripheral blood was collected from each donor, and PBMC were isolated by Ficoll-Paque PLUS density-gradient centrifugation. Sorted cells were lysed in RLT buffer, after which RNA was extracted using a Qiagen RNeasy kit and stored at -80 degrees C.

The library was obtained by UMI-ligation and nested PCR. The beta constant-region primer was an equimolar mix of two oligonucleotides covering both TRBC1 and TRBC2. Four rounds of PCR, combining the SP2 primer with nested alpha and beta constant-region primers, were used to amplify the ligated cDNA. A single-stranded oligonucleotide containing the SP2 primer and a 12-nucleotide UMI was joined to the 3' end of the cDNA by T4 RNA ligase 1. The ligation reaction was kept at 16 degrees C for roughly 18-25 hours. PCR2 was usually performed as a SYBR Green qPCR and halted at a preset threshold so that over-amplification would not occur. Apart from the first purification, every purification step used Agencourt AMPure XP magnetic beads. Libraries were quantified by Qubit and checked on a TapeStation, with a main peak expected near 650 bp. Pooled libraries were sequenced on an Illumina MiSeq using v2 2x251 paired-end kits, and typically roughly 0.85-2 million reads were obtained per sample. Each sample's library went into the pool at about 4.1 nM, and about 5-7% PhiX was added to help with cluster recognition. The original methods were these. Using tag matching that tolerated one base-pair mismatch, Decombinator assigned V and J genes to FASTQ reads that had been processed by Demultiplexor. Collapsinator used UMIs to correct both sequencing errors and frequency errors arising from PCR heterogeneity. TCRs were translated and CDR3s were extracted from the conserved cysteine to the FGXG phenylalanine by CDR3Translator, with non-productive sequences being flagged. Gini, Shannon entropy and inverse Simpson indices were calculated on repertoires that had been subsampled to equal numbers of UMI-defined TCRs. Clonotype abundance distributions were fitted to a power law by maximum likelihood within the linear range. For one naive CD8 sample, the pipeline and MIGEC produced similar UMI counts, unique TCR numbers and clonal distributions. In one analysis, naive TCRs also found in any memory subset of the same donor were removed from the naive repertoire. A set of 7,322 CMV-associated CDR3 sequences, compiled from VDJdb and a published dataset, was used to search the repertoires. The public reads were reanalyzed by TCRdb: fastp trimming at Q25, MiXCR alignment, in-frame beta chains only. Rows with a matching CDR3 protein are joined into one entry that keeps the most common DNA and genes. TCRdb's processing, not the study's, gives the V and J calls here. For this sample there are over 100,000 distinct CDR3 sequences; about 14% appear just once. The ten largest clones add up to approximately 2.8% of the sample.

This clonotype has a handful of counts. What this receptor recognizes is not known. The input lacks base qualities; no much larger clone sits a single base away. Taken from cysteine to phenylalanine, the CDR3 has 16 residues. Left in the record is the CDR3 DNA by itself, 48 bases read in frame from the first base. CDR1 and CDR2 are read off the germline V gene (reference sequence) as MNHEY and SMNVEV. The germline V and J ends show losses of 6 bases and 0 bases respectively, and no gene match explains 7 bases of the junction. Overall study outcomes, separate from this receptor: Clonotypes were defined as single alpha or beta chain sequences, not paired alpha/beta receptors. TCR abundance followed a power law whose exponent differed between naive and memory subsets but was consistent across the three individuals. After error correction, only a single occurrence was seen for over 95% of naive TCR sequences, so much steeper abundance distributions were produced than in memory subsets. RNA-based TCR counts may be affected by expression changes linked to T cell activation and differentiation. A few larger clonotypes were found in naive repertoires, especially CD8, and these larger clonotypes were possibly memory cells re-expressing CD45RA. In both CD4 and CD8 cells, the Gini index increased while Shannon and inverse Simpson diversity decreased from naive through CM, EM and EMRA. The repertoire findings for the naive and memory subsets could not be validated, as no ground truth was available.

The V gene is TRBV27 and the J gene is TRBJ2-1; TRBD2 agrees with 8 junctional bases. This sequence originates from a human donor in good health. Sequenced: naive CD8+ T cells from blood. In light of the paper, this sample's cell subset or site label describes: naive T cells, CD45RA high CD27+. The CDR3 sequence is CASSQLAAYSYNEQFF. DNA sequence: TGTGCCAGCAGCCAACTAGCGGCTTACTCCTACAATGAGCAGTTCTTC.